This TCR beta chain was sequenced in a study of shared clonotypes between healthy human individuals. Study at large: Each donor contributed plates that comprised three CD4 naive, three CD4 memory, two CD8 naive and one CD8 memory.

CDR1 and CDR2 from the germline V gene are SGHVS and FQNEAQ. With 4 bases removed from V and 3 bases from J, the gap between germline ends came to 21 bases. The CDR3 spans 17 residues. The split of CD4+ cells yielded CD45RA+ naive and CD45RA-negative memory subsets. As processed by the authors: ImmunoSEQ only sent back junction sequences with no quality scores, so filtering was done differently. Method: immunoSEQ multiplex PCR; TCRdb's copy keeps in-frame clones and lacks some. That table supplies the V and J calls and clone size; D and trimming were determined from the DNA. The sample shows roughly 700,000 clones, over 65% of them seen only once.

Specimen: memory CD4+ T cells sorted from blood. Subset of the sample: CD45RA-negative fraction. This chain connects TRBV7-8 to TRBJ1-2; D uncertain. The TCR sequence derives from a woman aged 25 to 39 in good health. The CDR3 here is CASSWISTKGRDYGYTF. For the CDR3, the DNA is TGTGCCAGCAGCTGGATCTCGACCAAGGGAAGGGACTATGGCTACACCTTC.